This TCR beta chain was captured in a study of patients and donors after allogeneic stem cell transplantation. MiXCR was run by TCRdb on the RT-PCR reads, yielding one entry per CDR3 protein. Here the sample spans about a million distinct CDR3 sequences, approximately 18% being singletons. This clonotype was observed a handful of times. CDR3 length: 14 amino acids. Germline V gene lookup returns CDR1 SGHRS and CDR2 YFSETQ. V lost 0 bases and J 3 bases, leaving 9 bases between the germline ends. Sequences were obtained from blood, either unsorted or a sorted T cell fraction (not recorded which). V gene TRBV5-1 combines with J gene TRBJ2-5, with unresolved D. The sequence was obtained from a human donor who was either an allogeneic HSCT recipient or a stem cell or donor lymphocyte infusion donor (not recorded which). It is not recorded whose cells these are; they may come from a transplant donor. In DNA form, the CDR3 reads TGCGCCAGCAGCTTGGGCGCAGCCAAAGAGACCCAGTACTTC. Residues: CASSLGAAKETQYF.